This T cell receptor beta chain came from a study of T-cell memory formation after mild COVID-19. TCRdb called the 5' RACE reads again in MiXCR, with one record for every CDR3 protein. The sample comprises about 200,000 distinct CDR3 sequences, roughly 10% of which are singletons, and 3.5% to 4% rests with the top ten. Germline assignment: CDR1 MNHEY and CDR2 SVGEGT. This CDR3 region has 14 residues. The germline V and J ends were trimmed by 6 bases and 0 bases, with 9 bases remaining between them. What was sequenced was PBMCs or a T cell subset sorted from them (not recorded which). The V gene is TRBV6-2 or TRBV6-3, the J gene TRBJ2-1; D not certain. The source of this sequence is a man aged 18 to 35 who had mild COVID-19 (a few samples of this study predate the infection). Cell type and time point are not known. The CDR3 here is CASSRISSYNEQFF. The CDR3 DNA is TGTGCCAGCAGCCGAATCAGCTCCTACAATGAGCAGTTCTTC.